This record covers a single T cell receptor beta chain. Its antigen is not known. This specimen belongs to a study of cytomegalovirus exposure and HLA in healthy donors. Primers included in the PCR were 60 Vbeta and 13 Jbeta primers. Using immunoSEQ multiplex PCR, the repertoire was profiled, and TCRdb retains in-frame clones only, with some absent. The sample includes over 55,000 clones, 75% to 90% of them seen just once. The germline CDR1 and CDR2 sequences are LNHDA and SQIVND (reference sequence). This CDR3 is built from 18 residues. The V end lost 4 bases, the J end lost 6 bases, and 22 bases lay between the germline ends. Findings and caveats of the study: TCR beta V- and J-gene trimming, according to a later analysis, was linked to a missense DCLRE1C variant. Many donors carried some public TCRs, although rarity characterized most TCR sequences. Available immune exposure information covered CMV serostatus only.

The sample comprised PBMCs. The rearrangement joins TRBV19 to TRBJ1-6; no clear D gene. This clonotype was obtained from a woman aged 30 to 39 in good health and CMV-seropositive. CDR3 DNA: TGTGCCAGTAGTACGGAACCTTACACCGGGATCACTAATTCACCCCTCCACTTT. Encoded protein: CASSTEPYTGITNSPLHF.